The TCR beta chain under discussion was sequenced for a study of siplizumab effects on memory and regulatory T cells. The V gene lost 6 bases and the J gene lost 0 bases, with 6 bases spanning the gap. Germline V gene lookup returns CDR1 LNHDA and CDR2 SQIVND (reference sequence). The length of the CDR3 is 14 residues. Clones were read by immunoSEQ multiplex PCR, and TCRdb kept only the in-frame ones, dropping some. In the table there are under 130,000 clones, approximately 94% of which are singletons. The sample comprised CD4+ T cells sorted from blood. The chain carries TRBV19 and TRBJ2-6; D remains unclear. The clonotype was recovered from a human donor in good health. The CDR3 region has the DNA TGTGCCAGTAGCGTGAGCTCTGGGGCCAACGTCCTGACTTTC. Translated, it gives CASSVSSGANVLTF. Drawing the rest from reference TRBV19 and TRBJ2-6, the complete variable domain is DGGITQSPKYLFRKEGQNVTLSCEQNLNHDAMYWYRQDPGQGLRLIYYSQIVNDFQKGDIAEGYSVSREKKESFPLTVTSAQKNPTAFYLCASSVSSGANVLTFGAGSRLTVL.